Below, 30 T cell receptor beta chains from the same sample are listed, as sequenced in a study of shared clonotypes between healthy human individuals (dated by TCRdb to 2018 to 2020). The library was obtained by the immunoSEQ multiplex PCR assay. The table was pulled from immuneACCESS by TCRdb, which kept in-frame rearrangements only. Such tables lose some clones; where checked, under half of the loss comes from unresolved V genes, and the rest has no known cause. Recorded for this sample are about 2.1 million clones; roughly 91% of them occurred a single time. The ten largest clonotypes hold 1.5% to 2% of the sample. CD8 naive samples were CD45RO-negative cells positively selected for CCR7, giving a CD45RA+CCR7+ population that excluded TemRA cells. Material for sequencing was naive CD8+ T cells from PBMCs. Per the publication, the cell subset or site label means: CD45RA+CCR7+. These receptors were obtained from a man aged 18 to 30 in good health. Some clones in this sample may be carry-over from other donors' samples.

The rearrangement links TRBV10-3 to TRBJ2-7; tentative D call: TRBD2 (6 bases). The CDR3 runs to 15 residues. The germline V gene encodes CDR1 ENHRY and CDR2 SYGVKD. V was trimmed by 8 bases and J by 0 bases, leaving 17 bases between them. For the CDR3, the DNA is TGTGCCATCTCTTTTGGGGACTCAAGCTCCTACGAGCAGTACTTC. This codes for CAISFGDSSSYEQYF.

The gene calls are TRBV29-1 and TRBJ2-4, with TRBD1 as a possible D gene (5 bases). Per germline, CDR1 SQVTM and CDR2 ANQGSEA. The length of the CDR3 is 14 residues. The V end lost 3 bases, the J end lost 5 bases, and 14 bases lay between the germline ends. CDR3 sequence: CSVEDTVDQNIQYF. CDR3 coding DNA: TGCAGCGTTGAGGACACCGTGGACCAAAACATTCAGTACTTC.

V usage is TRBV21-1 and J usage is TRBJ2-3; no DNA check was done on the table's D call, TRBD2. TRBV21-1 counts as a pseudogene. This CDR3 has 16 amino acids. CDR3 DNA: TGTGCCAGCAGCAAAGCTATGACTAGCAGGGAAGATACGCAGTATTTT. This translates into CASSKAMTSREDTQYF.

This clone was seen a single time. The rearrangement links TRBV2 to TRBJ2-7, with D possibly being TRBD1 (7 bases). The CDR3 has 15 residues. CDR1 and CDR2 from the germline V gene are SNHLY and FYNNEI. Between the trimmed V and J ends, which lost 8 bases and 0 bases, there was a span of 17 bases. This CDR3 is CASLAGGKVSYEQYF. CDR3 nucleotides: TGTGCCAGCTTGGCAGGGGGGAAGGTCTCCTACGAGCAGTACTTC.

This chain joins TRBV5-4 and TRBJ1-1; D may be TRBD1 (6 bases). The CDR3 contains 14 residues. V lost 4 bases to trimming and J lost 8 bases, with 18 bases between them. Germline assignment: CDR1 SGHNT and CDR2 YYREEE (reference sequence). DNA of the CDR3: TGTGCCAGCAGCCCGCCAGTGGGGGGCCCAGAAGCTTTCTTT. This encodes CASSPPVGGPEAFF.

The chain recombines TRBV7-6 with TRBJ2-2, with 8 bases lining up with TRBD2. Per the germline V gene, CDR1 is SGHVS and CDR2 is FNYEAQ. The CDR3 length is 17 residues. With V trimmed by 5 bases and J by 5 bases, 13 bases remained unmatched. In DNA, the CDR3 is TGTGCCAGCAGCCACATAGCGGGAATCCCGGGGACCGGGGAGCTGTTTTTT. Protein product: CASSHIAGIPGTGELFF.

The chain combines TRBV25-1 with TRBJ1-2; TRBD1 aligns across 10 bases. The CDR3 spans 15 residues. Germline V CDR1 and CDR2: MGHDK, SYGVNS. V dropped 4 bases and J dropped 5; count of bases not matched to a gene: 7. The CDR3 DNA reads TGTGCCAGCAGTGCAGGGACAGGGGTCCTTTATGGCTACACCTTC. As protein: CASSAGTGVLYGYTF.

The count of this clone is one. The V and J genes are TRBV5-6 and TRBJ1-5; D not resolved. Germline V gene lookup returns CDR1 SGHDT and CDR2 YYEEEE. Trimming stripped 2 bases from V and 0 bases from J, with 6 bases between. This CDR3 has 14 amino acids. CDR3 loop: CASSLAHSNQPQHF. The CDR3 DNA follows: TGTGCCAGCAGCTTAGCTCATAGCAATCAGCCCCAGCATTTT.

CDR3 region: CASSLYPSGSPEQYF. The CDR3 bases are TGTGCCAGCAGCTTATACCCTAGCGGGAGCCCCGAGCAGTACTTC. The V call is TRBV7-9, the J call TRBJ2-7; TRBD2 aligns across 10 bases. This CDR3 is built from 15 residues. After removal of 2 bases from V and 6 bases from J, the junction contained 7 bases not matched to a gene. Germline CDR1 and CDR2: SEHNR and FQNEAQ (reference sequence). Full variable domain (missing parts from reference TRBV7-9 and TRBJ2-7): DTGVSQNPRHKITKRGQNVTFRCDPISEHNRLYWYRQTLGQGPEFLTYFQNEAQLEKSRLLSDRFSAERPKGSFSTLEIQRTEQGDSAMYLCASSLYPSGSPEQYFGPGTRLTVT.

CDR3 region: CASSADRDDYEQYF. CDR3 sequence (DNA): TGTGCCAGCAGTGCCGACAGGGATGACTACGAGCAGTACTTC. The chain uses TRBV25-1 and TRBJ2-7, with 7 bases identical to TRBD1. This CDR3 is 14 amino acids long. Germline V gene sequence: CDR1 MGHDK, CDR2 SYGVNS. V was pared by 4 bases and J by 3 bases, with 6 bases of the junction left unmatched.

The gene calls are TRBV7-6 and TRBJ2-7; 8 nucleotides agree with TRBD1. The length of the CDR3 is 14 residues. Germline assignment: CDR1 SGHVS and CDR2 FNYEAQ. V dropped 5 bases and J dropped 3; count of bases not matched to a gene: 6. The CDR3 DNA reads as TGTGCCAGCAGCGCACGGACAGGGAGCTACGAGCAGTACTTC. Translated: CASSARTGSYEQYF.

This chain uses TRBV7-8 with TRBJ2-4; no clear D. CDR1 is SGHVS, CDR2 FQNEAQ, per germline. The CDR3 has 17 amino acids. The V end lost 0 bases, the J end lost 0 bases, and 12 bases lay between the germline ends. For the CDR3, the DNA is TGTGCCAGCAGCTTAGCGAGCCGGACCCTAGCCAAAAACATTCAGTACTTC. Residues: CASSLASRTLAKNIQYF.

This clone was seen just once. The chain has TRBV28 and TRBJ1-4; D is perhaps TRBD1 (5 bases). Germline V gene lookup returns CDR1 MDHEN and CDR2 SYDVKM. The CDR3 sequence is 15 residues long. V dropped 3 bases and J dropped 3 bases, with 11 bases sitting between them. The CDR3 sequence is CASSLEGRSNEKLFF. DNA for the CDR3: TGTGCCAGCAGTTTGGAGGGGAGATCTAATGAAAAACTGTTTTTT. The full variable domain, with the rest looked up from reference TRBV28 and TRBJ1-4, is DVKVTQSSRYLVKRTGEKVFLECVQDMDHENMFWYRQDPGLGLRLIYFSYDVKMKEKGDIPEGYSVSREKKERFSLILESASTNQTSMYLCASSLEGRSNEKLFFGSGTQLSVL.

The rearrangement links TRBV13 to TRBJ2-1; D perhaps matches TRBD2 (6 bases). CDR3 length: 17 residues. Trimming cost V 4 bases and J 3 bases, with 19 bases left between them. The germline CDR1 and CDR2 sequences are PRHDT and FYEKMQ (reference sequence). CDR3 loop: CASSSFLRSSGYNEQFF. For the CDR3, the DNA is TGTGCCAGCAGCTCTTTTTTAAGGAGTAGCGGCTACAATGAGCAGTTCTTC.

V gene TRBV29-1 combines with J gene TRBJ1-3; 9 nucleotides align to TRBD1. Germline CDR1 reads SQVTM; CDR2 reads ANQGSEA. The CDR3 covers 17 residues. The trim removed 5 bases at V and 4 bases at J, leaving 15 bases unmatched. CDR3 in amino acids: CSVQPAPGTGTGNTIYF. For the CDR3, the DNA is TGCAGCGTTCAACCTGCCCCCGGGACAGGGACAGGAAACACCATATATTTT.

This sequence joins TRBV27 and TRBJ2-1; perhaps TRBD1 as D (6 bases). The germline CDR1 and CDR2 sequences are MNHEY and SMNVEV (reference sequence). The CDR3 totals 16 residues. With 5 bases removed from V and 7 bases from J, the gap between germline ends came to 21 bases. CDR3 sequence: CASSPSQGTQWNEQFF. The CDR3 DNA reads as TGTGCCAGCAGTCCCTCACAGGGAACCCAATGGAATGAGCAGTTCTTC.

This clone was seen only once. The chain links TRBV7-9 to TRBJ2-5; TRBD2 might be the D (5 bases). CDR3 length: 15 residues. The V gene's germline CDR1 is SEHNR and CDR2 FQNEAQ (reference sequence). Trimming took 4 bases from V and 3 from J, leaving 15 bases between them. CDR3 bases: TGTGCCAGCAGCTCAGACCGGGGAGAAGAAGAGACCCAGTACTTC. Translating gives CASSSDRGEEETQYF.

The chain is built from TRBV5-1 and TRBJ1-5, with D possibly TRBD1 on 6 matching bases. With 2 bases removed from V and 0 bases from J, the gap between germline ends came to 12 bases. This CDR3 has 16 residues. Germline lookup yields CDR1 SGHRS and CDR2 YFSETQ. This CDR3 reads CASSLGGGASNQPQHF. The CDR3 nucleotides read TGCGCCAGCAGCTTAGGTGGGGGGGCTAGCAATCAGCCCCAGCATTTT.

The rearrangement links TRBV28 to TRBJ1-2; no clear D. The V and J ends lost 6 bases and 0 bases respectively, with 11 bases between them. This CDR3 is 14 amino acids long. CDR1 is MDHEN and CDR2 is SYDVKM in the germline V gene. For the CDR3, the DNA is TGTGCCAGCAGCTCAAGGGTGGCTAACTATGGCTACACCTTC. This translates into CASSSRVANYGYTF.

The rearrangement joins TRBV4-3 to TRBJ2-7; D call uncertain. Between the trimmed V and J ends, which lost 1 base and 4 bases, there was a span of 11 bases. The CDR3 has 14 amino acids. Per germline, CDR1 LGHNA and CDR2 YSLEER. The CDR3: CASSQGSRGYEQYF. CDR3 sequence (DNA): TGCGCCAGCAGCCAAGGAAGTCGCGGTTACGAGCAGTACTTC.

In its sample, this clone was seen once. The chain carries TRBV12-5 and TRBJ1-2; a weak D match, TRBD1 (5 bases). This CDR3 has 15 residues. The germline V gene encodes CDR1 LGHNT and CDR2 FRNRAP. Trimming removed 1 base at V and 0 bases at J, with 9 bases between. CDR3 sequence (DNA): TGTGCTAGTGGTTTGGACCCAGGGTCTAACTATGGCTACACCTTC. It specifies CASGLDPGSNYGYTF.

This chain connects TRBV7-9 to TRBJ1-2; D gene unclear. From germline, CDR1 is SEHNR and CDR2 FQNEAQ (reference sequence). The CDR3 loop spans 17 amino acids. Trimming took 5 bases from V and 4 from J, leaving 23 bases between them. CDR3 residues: CASSPREGGGRAYGYTF. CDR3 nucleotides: TGTGCCAGCAGCCCTCGGGAGGGAGGTGGACGTGCCTATGGCTACACCTTC.

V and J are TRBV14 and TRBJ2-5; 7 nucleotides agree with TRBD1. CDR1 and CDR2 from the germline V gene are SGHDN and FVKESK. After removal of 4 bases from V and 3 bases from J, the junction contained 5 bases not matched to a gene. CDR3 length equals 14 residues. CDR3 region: CASSPRQGEETQYF. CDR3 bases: TGTGCCAGCAGCCCAAGACAGGGTGAAGAGACCCAGTACTTC. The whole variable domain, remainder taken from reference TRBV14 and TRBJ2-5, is EAGVTQFPSHSVIEKGQTVTLRCDPISGHDNLYWYRRVMGKEIKFLLHFVKESKQDESGMPNNRFLAERTGGTYSTLKVQPAELEDSGVYFCASSPRQGEETQYFGPGTRLLVL.

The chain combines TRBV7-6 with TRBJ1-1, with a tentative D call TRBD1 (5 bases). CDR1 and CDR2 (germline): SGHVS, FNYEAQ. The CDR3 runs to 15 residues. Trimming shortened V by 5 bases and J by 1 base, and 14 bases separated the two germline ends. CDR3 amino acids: CASSPAPGGNTEAFF. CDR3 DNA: TGTGCCAGCAGCCCCGCGCCGGGGGGGAACACTGAAGCTTTCTTT.

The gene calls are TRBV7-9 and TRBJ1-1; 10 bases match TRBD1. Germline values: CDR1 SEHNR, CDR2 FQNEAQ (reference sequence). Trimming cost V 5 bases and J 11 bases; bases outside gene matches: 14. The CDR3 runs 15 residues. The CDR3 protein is CASSPRTGGSVMAFF. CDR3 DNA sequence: TGTGCCAGCAGCCCCCGGACAGGGGGGTCGGTGATGGCTTTCTTT.

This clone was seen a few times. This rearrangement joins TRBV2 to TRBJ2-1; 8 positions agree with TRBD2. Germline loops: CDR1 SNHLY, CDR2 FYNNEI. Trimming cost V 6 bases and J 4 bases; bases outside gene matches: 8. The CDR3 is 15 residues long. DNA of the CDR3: TGTGCCAGCAGATTCCTTAGCGGGATTTACAATGAGCAGTTCTTC. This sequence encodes CASRFLSGIYNEQFF.

DNA for the CDR3: TGTGCCAGCAGCTCCCCCAGGGGATCCCCGAACACCGGGGAGCTGTTTTTT. Protein product: CASSSPRGSPNTGELFF. The V and J genes are TRBV13 and TRBJ2-2; a possible D gene is TRBD1 (6 bases). Trimming stripped 4 bases from V and 0 bases from J, with 15 bases between. The CDR3 has 17 residues. Germline loops: CDR1 PRHDT, CDR2 FYEKMQ (reference sequence).

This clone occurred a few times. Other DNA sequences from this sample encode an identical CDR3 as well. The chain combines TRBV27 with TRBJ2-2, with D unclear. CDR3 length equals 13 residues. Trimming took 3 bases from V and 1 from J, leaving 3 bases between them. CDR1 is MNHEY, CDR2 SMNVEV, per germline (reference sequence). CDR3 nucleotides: TGTGCCAGCAGTTTGCTGAACACCGGGGAGCTGTTTTTT. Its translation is CASSLLNTGELFF.

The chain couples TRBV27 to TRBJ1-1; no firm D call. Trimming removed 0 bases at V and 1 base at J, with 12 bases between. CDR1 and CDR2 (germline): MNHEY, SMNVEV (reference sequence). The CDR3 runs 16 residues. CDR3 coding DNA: TGTGCCAGCAGTTTATCCCCTGTCTACCAGAACACTGAAGCTTTCTTT. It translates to CASSLSPVYQNTEAFF.

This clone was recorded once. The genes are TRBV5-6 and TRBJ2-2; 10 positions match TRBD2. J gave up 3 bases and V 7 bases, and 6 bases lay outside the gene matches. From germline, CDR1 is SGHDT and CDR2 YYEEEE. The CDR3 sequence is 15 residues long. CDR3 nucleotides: TGTGCCAGCTCTAGCGGGAGATGGGACACCGGGGAGCTGTTTTTT. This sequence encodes CASSSGRWDTGELFF.